Listed below are T cell receptor beta chains from one sample, sequenced in a study of shared clonotypes between healthy human individuals. TCRdb's copy holds only in-frame clones and misses some; the assay was immunoSEQ multiplex PCR. The table records 950,000 to 1,300,000 clones, about 74% of them present only once. Input material: memory CD4+ T cells sorted from blood. The receptors originated from a man aged 18-30 years in good health. Both conserved end residues are part of each CDR3. Fields, in order: J gene, D gene, V gene, clone size, CDR3 protein, CDR3 DNA. D genes are given only for firm matches. Only some rows state a clone size, as once, few, many or a class for expanded clones.

>TRBJ1-5|TRBD1|TRBV2|NA
CASSDQTGPHQPQHF
TGTGCCAGCAGTGACCAGACAGGGCCCCATCAGCCCCAGCATTTT
>TRBJ2-5|TRBD1|TRBV6-5|NA
CASSFPQTGAETQYF
TGTGCCAGCAGTTTCCCCCAGACAGGGGCGGAAACCCAGTACTTC
>TRBJ2-5|NA|TRBV29-1|NA
CSAPVGTLQETQYF
TGCAGCGCCCCAGTGGGGACGCTTCAAGAGACCCAGTACTTC
>TRBJ1-4|NA|TRBV28|NA
CASSPIGVLNEKLFF
TGTGCCAGCAGTCCAATTGGGGTCCTAAATGAAAAACTGTTTTTT
>TRBJ2-6|NA|TRBV4-1|NA
CASSRNRDAGANVLTF
TGCGCCAGCAGCCGGAACAGGGACGCTGGGGCCAACGTCCTGACTTTC
>TRBJ2-5|NA|TRBV5-1|NA
CASRARGVIQETQYF
TGCGCCAGCAGGGCCAGGGGGGTTATCCAAGAGACCCAGTACTTC
>TRBJ1-3|NA|TRBV5-5|NA
CASSRAGGSTSGNTIYF
TGTGCCAGCAGCCGAGCGGGGGGCTCCACATCTGGAAACACCATATATTTT
>TRBJ1-2|NA|TRBV19|NA
CASQPGRGNYGYTF
TGTGCCAGTCAACCGGGACGGGGGAACTATGGCTACACCTTC
>TRBJ2-5|TRBD2|TRBV7-8|NA
CASSWGGQRETQYF
TGTGCCAGCAGCTGGGGAGGGCAAAGGGAGACCCAGTACTTC
>TRBJ2-1|NA|TRBV5-1|NA
CASSPTNFEQFF
TGCGCCAGCAGCCCGACTAATTTCGAGCAGTTCTTC
>TRBJ2-7|TRBD1|TRBV7-2|NA
CASSRGQNYEQYF
TGTGCCAGCAGCAGGGGACAGAACTACGAGCAGTACTTC
>TRBJ1-5|NA|TRBV10-3|once
CAISRDNDQPQHF
TGTGCCATCAGCCGGGACAACGATCAGCCCCAGCATTTT
>TRBJ2-1|NA|TRBV2|NA
CASSENGRLDEQFF
TGTGCCAGCAGTGAAAACGGTCGGCTGGATGAGCAGTTCTTC
>TRBJ1-3|NA|TRBV29-1|NA
CSAGSGASGNTIYF
TGCAGCGCTGGTTCGGGGGCCTCTGGAAACACCATATATTTT
>TRBJ2-2|NA|TRBV6-5|NA
CASSKTVTGELFF
TGTGCCAGCAGCAAGACAGTGACCGGGGAGCTGTTTTTT
>TRBJ1-5|NA|TRBV6-6|NA
CASSYGLGRPYQPQHF
TGTGCCAGCAGTTACGGCTTGGGGCGCCCCTACCAGCCCCAGCATTTT
>TRBJ2-7|NA|TRBV5-1|NA
CALVSGSYEQYF
TGCGCCCTCGTTTCGGGTTCCTACGAGCAGTACTTC
>TRBJ1-3|TRBD1|TRBV5-6|once
CASSFRDSRPGNTIYF
TGTGCCAGCAGCTTCCGGGACAGTCGACCTGGAAACACCATATATTTT
>TRBJ2-2|NA|TRBV30|NA
CAWSVSLISTGELFF
TGTGCCTGGAGTGTCAGTTTAATCTCCACCGGGGAGCTGTTTTTT
>TRBJ2-1|TRBD2|TRBV6-6|once
CASSLRGGVYNEQFF
TGTGCCAGCAGCCTCCGGGGAGGGGTCTACAATGAGCAGTTCTTC
>TRBJ1-6|NA|TRBV18|once
CASSPQRSGSNSPLHF
TGTGCCAGCTCACCACAAAGATCCGGGAGTAATTCACCCCTCCACTTT
>TRBJ2-7|NA|TRBV5-1|NA
CASSLGTAGTYEQYF
TGCGCCAGCAGCTTGGGGACAGCGGGGACCTACGAGCAGTACTTC
>TRBJ2-7|NA|TRBV9|NA
CASSVDLSSYEQYF
TGTGCCAGCAGCGTAGACCTGAGCTCCTACGAGCAGTACTTC
>TRBJ2-7|TRBD2|TRBV7-6|NA
CASSPGGGSGSYEQYF
TGTGCCAGCAGCCCGGGGGGCGGTAGCGGGAGTTACGAGCAGTACTTC
>TRBJ1-6|TRBD1|TRBV2|NA
CASSERRTGAGSPLHF
TGTGCCAGCAGTGAAAGGAGGACAGGGGCGGGCTCACCCCTCCACTTT
>TRBJ1-3|NA|TRBV10-3|NA
CAIRDSRNSGNTIYF
TGTGCCATCAGGGACAGCAGAAACTCTGGAAACACCATATATTTT
>TRBJ2-2|NA|TRBV15|NA
CATSRARLANTGELFF
TGTGCCACCAGCAGGGCCCGCCTGGCGAACACCGGGGAGCTGTTTTTT
>TRBJ2-1|TRBD2|TRBV5-6|NA
CASSSGLAGGYHNEQFF
TGTGCCAGCAGCTCTGGACTAGCGGGGGGGTATCACAATGAGCAGTTCTTC
>TRBJ1-4|NA|TRBV7-9|few
CASSLGNEKLFF
TGTGCCAGCAGCCTGGGGAATGAAAAACTGTTTTTT
>TRBJ1-4|NA|TRBV12-2|NA
CASRSKSWPGQVSTNEKLFF
TGTGCAAGTCGCTCAAAATCTTGGCCGGGACAGGTTTCAACTAATGAAAAACTGTTTTTT
>TRBJ1-1|TRBD1|TRBV5-1|once
CASSWRQGGNTEAFF
TGCGCCAGCAGCTGGAGACAGGGGGGGAACACTGAAGCTTTCTTT
>TRBJ2-1|NA|TRBV5-1|once
CASSLGSGPSNEQFF
TGCGCCAGCAGCTTGGGTTCAGGGCCTAGCAATGAGCAGTTCTTC
>TRBJ2-1|NA|TRBV5-6|NA
CASSSSALYHEQFF
TGTGCCAGCAGCTCATCCGCCCTTTACCATGAGCAGTTCTTC
>TRBJ2-2|TRBD2|TRBV5-1|NA
CASSWAGSSGGTTRELFF
TGCGCCAGCAGCTGGGCCGGTTCTAGCGGGGGGACAACCCGGGAGCTGTTTTTT
>TRBJ1-1|TRBD1|TRBV7-2|NA
CASSQGAKNTEAFF
TGTGCCAGCAGCCAGGGGGCAAAGAACACTGAAGCTTTCTTT
>TRBJ1-1|TRBD1|TRBV6-5|few
CASSYGQGQGGEAFF
TGTGCCAGCAGTTACGGACAAGGACAGGGAGGTGAAGCTTTCTTT
>TRBJ1-2|NA|TRBV2|once
CASSENRGYGYTF
TGTGCCAGCAGTGAAAACCGGGGCTATGGCTACACCTTC
>TRBJ2-7|NA|TRBV30|few
CAWNGGSKAQYF
TGTGCCTGGAATGGGGGATCTAAGGCGCAGTACTTC
>TRBJ1-6|NA|TRBV6-6|NA
CASSDGALNSPLHF
TGTGCCAGCAGTGATGGGGCCTTAAATTCACCCCTCCACTTT
>TRBJ2-5|NA|TRBV20-1|NA
CSAGRETQYF
TGCAGTGCTGGCCGAGAGACCCAGTACTTC
>TRBJ2-3|NA|TRBV5-6|NA
CASSFEKTDTQYF
TGTGCCAGCAGCTTTGAGAAAACAGATACGCAGTATTTT
>TRBJ1-2|TRBD1|TRBV7-9|NA
CASSPDRAGTF
TGTGCCAGCAGCCCCGACAGGGCCGGCACCTTC
>TRBJ2-5|NA|TRBV5-4|NA
CASSLPGKVGETQYF
TGTGCCAGCAGCTTGCCAGGGAAGGTGGGTGAGACCCAGTACTTC
>TRBJ2-1|NA|TRBV25-1|NA
CASSESGGFDEQFF
TGTGCCAGCAGTGAATCCGGAGGATTCGATGAGCAGTTCTTC
>TRBJ1-5|TRBD1|TRBV6-5|NA
CASRGQGSNQPQHF
TGTGCCAGCAGGGGACAGGGGAGCAATCAGCCCCAGCATTTT
>TRBJ2-5|TRBD1|TRBV5-4|NA
CASMGTGDGTQYF
TGTGCCAGCATGGGGACAGGGGATGGGACCCAGTACTTC
>TRBJ1-4|TRBD1|TRBV15|few
CATSREQGKGEKLFF
TGTGCCACCAGCAGAGAACAGGGGAAGGGTGAAAAACTGTTTTTT
>TRBJ2-7|NA|TRBV29-1|NA
CSVDMSSRGQMFSYEQYF
TGCAGCGTTGATATGTCTTCCCGGGGGCAGATGTTCTCCTACGAGCAGTACTTC
>TRBJ2-5|TRBD2|TRBV5-6|NA
CASSLDAGLAGETQYF
TGTGCCAGCAGCTTGGACGCGGGACTAGCGGGGGAGACCCAGTACTTC
>TRBJ1-2|NA|TRBV14|NA
CASSQGRFDGYTF
TGTGCCAGCAGCCAAGGACGGTTCGATGGCTACACCTTC
>TRBJ2-2|NA|TRBV18|once
CASSPNGVNTGELFF
TGTGCCAGCTCACCGAACGGGGTAAACACCGGGGAGCTGTTTTTT
>TRBJ1-6|NA|TRBV2|many
CASSEQGSSPLHF
TGTGCCAGCAGTGAGCAGGGGTCGTCACCCCTCCACTTT
>TRBJ2-6|NA|TRBV19|once
CASSPISTPIGANVLTF
TGTGCCAGTAGTCCAATATCGACTCCAATAGGGGCCAACGTCCTGACTTTC